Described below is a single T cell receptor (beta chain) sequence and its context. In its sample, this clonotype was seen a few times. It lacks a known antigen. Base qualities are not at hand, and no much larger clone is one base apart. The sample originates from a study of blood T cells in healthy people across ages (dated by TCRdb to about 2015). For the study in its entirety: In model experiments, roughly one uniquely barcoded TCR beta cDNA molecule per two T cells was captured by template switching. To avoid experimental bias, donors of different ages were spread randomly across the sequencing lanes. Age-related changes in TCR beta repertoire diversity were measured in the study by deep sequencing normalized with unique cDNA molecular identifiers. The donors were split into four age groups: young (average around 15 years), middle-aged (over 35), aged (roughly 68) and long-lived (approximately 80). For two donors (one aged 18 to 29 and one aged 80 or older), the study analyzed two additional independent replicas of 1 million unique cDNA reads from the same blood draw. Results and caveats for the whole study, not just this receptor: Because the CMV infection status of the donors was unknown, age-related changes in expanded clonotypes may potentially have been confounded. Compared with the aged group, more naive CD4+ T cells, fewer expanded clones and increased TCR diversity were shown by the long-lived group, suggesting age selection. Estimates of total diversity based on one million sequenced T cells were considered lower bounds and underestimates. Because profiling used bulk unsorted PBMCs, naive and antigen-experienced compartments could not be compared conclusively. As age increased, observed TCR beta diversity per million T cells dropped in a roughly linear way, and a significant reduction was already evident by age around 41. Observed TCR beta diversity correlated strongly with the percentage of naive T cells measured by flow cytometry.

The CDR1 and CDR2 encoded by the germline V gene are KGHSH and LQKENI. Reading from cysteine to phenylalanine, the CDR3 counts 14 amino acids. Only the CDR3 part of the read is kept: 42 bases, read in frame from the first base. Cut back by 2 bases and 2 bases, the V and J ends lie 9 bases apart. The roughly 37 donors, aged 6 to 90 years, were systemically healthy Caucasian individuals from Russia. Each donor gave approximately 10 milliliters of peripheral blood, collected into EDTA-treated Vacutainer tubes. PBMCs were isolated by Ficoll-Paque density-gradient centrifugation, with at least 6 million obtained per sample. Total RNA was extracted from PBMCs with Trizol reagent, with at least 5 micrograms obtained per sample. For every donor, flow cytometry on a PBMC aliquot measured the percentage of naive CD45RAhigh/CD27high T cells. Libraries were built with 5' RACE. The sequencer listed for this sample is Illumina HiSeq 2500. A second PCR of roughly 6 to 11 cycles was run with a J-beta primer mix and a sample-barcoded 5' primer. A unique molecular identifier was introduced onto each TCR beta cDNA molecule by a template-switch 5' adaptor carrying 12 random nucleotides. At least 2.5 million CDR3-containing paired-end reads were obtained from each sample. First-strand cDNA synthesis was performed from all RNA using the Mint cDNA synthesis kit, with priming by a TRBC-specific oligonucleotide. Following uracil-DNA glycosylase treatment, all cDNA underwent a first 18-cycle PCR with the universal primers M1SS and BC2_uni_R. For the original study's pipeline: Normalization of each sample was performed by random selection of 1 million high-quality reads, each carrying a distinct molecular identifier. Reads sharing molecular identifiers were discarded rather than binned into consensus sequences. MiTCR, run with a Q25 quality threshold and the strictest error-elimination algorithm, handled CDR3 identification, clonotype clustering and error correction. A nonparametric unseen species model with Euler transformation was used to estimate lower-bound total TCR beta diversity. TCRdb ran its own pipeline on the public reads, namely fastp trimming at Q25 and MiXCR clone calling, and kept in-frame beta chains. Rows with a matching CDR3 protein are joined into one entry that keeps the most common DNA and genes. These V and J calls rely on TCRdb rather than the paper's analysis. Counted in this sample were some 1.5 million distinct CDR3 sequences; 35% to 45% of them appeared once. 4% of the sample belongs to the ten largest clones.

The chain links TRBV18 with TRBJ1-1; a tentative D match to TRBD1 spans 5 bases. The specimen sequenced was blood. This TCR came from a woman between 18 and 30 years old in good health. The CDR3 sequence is CASSPMGRNTEAFF. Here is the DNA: TGTGCCAGCTCACCAATGGGGCGAAACACTGAAGCTTTCTTT.